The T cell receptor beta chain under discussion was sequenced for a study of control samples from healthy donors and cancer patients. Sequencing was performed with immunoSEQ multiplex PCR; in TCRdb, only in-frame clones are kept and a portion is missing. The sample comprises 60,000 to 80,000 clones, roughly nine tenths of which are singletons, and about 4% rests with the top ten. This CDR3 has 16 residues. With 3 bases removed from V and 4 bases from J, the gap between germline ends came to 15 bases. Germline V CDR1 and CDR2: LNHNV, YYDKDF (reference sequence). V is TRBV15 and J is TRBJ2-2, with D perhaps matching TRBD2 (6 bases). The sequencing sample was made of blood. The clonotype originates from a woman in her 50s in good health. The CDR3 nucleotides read TGTGCCACCAGCAGGGGAGGAGGGACCTCCACCGGGGAGCTGTTTTTT. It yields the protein CATSRGGGTSTGELFF.